A selection of T cell receptor beta chains follows, all from one sample in a study of monozygotic twins with inflammatory bowel disease. TCRdb re-called the 5' RACE reads and gives one entry per CDR3 protein, without DNA. Recorded for this sample: approximately 390,000 distinct CDR3 sequences. Sequencing used blood. These receptors originate from a human donor with ulcerative colitis or Crohn's disease, or a healthy co-twin of an affected twin (not recorded which). CDR3s include the opening cysteine and the closing phenylalanine or tryptophan. Each record gives: V gene, J gene, CDR3 protein.

V: TRBV6-5; J: TRBJ1-5; CDR3: CASSYSDSLANQPQHF
V: TRBV12-3/TRBV12-4; J: TRBJ1-1; CDR3: CASSNDRVSSASF
V: TRBV11-3; J: TRBJ2-2; CDR3: CASSLGGQGELFF
V: TRBV28; J: TRBJ2-1; CDR3: CASLAGGPLSNEQFF
V: TRBV4-3; J: TRBJ2-1; CDR3: CASSHLNRAGDEQFF
V: TRBV12-3/TRBV12-4; J: TRBJ1-2; CDR3: CASNPYRGPKDGYTF
V: TRBV5-1; J: TRBJ2-2; CDR3: CASSLRFAGMNTGELFF
V: TRBV5-5; J: TRBJ1-1; CDR3: CASSLGGTYDRTESFF
V: TRBV14; J: TRBJ2-3; CDR3: CASSQAGVTDTQYF
V: TRBV20-1; J: TRBJ2-7; CDR3: CSSEQVGYEQYF
V: TRBV30; J: TRBJ1-1; CDR3: CAWSKRQRNTEAFF
V: TRBV20-1; J: TRBJ2-5; CDR3: CSAGAPGGSVLQETQYF
V: TRBV5-6; J: TRBJ2-2; CDR3: CASSRPQPGELFF
V: TRBV13; J: TRBJ1-2; CDR3: CASSLAGDRNYGYTF
V: TRBV6-5; J: TRBJ2-2; CDR3: CASSYGGGSNTGELFF
V: TRBV29-1; J: TRBJ2-7; CDR3: CSVGRKDEQYF
V: TRBV20-1; J: TRBJ1-5; CDR3: CSARESRNQPQHF
V: TRBV12-3/TRBV12-4; J: TRBJ1-5; CDR3: CASSFLGGQPQHF
V: TRBV15; J: TRBJ2-2; CDR3: CATSRDTVTGELFF
V: TRBV19; J: TRBJ1-1; CDR3: CASSHRTGNTEAFF
V: TRBV27; J: TRBJ2-7; CDR3: CASSARGQVNYEQYF
V: TRBV10-2; J: TRBJ2-2; CDR3: CASSDILSGGGTGELFF
V: TRBV20-1; J: TRBJ2-3; CDR3: CSARDWGEREGPDTQYF
V: TRBV4-1; J: TRBJ1-3; CDR3: CASSQEGVATAGNTIYF
V: TRBV6-2/TRBV6-3; J: TRBJ1-3; CDR3: CASRPLRTVNSGNTIYF
V: TRBV7-9; J: TRBJ2-1; CDR3: CASPGTENNEQFF
V: TRBV28; J: TRBJ2-7; CDR3: CASSFQTRAWLAGTYEQYF
V: TRBV10-1; J: TRBJ2-1; CDR3: CASSDPTDEQFF
V: TRBV10-3; J: TRBJ2-2; CDR3: CAIRPIGGTGELFF
V: TRBV20-1; J: TRBJ2-1; CDR3: CSAPRAGAGGSYNEQFF
V: TRBV7-8; J: TRBJ2-7; CDR3: CASTSRGSHEQYF
V: TRBV12-5; J: TRBJ2-2; CDR3: CASGLILQGQSTGELFF
V: TRBV5-1; J: TRBJ2-4; CDR3: CASSTGQGDAKNIQYF
V: TRBV11-2; J: TRBJ1-2; CDR3: CASSPRREGGYTF
V: TRBV6-2/TRBV6-3; J: TRBJ2-7; CDR3: CASSYSYYEQYF
V: TRBV7-9; J: TRBJ1-4; CDR3: CASSFTTDGKKLFF
V: TRBV4-2; J: TRBJ2-3; CDR3: CASSQDPLAGRDTQYF
V: TRBV27; J: TRBJ2-1; CDR3: CASSFSGSSYNEQFF
V: TRBV12-3/TRBV12-4; J: TRBJ1-1; CDR3: CASRPQGPEAFF
V: TRBV4-2; J: TRBJ1-1; CDR3: CASSLEEKTEAFF
V: TRBV7-2; J: TRBJ1-2; CDR3: CASSLAALNYGYTF
V: TRBV3-1; J: TRBJ2-6; CDR3: CASSFHGQTGANVLTF
V: TRBV7-9; J: TRBJ2-2; CDR3: CASSFPHSGREGGELFF
V: TRBV6-5; J: TRBJ2-1; CDR3: CASSSSSGRGSYNEQFF
V: TRBV28; J: TRBJ1-5; CDR3: CASSLANRVSRQPQHF
V: TRBV3-1; J: TRBJ2-5; CDR3: CASSQLKSTRGETQYF
V: TRBV28; J: TRBJ1-6; CDR3: CASSLWGGRMAPLHF
V: TRBV12-3/TRBV12-4; J: TRBJ2-7; CDR3: CASSRSRDRLSYEQYF
V: TRBV19; J: TRBJ2-1; CDR3: CASTPSSGRHNEQFF
V: TRBV30; J: TRBJ1-2; CDR3: CAFLRGGYGYTF
V: TRBV4-1; J: TRBJ2-2; CDR3: CASSQEPGGSSGELFF
V: TRBV27; J: TRBJ2-7; CDR3: CASSLTRRAVEQYF
V: TRBV7-2; J: TRBJ1-6; CDR3: CASSLGHRNSPLHF
V: TRBV20-1; J: TRBJ2-5; CDR3: CSASRNRAQETQYF
V: TRBV30; J: TRBJ1-6; CDR3: CAWRRGSESSYNSPLHF